What follows are 9 T cell receptor beta chains derived from one specimen sequenced in a study of a mutant IDH1 vaccine in newly diagnosed glioma. Generated by immunoSEQ multiplex PCR, the TCRdb table keeps only in-frame clones and is missing some. Of roughly 120,000 clones listed, 85% to 90% are singletons. Time point denoted: week 11, during vaccination. Vaccine doses each comprised 300 ug of mutant IDH1 20-mer peptide, with topical imiquimod. Their antigen targets remain unknown. The source material was PBMCs, sampled from a glioma patient whose treatment included an IDH1 peptide vaccine. These receptors all come from a woman between 50 and 59 years old with glioma.

The chain is built from TRBV19 and TRBJ2-5, with D possibly matching TRBD1 (6 bases). V was shortened by 5 bases and J by 4 bases, with 11 bases between the two germline ends. Germline CDR1 reads LNHDA; CDR2 reads SQIVND (reference sequence). This CDR3 contains 13 residues. CDR3 sequence (DNA): TGTGCCAGTAGTCTAGGACAGCTAGAGACCCAGTACTTC. Translation gives CASSLGQLETQYF. Full variable domain (remainder filled in from reference TRBV19 and TRBJ2-5): DGGITQSPKYLFRKEGQNVTLSCEQNLNHDAMYWYRQDPGQGLRLIYYSQIVNDFQKGDIAEGYSVSREKKESFPLTVTSAQKNPTAFYLCASSLGQLETQYFGPGTRLLVL.

This clone was detected once. The V gene is TRBV6-5, the J gene TRBJ2-7, with a weak D call TRBD1 (5 bases). From germline, CDR1 is MNHEY and CDR2 SVGAGI. Deletions cut 6 bases from V and 4 bases from J, with 13 bases between. The CDR3 totals 13 residues. CDR3 nucleotide sequence: TGTGCCAGCAGCCCTGACAGTCCTTACGAGCAGTACTTC. Translated, it gives CASSPDSPYEQYF.

V usage is TRBV6-5 and J usage is TRBJ2-1; 11 bases map to TRBD2. CDR3 length: 15 amino acids. The J segment lost 7 bases and the V segment lost 4 bases, leaving 6 bases of the junction unmatched. The germline V gene has CDR1 MNHEY and CDR2 SVGAGI. This CDR3 is CASSSTSGIFNEQFF. CDR3 nucleotides: TGTGCCAGCAGTTCGACTAGCGGGATTTTTAATGAGCAGTTCTTC.

The CDR3 spells CASSSGTGSTDTQYF. CDR3 nucleotide sequence: TGCGCCAGCAGCTCAGGGACAGGCTCCACAGATACGCAGTATTTT. V gene TRBV5-1 combines with J gene TRBJ2-3, with 8 bases identical to TRBD1. The CDR3 spans 15 residues. CDR1 and CDR2 (germline): SGHRS, YFSETQ. Germline trimming cut 3 bases from V and 2 bases from J; bases unmatched to any gene: 5.

CDR3 nucleotide sequence: TGTGCCTGGAGTGTACTGGGACAGAGCAATCAGCCCCAGCATTTT. Translating it yields CAWSVLGQSNQPQHF. This chain links TRBV30 with TRBJ1-5; 7 bases agree with TRBD1. The ends lost 0 bases at V and 1 base at J; junction bases unmatched: 3. The CDR3 loop spans 15 amino acids. Germline V gene data show CDR1 as GTSNPN and CDR2 as SVGIG (reference sequence).

V gene TRBV6-5 combines with J gene TRBJ1-1; D is perhaps TRBD1 (6 bases). V was shortened by 5 bases and J by 4 bases, with 14 bases between the two germline ends. CDR1 and CDR2 (germline): MNHEY, SVGAGI. The CDR3 is 14 residues long. The CDR3 sequence: CASSAQGGGTEAFF. As DNA, the CDR3 is TGTGCCAGCAGTGCACAGGGAGGTGGCACTGAAGCTTTCTTT.

This chain uses TRBV5-4 with TRBJ1-4; TRBD1 aligns across 9 bases. The CDR3 is made up of 14 amino acids. V was clipped by 4 bases and J by 6 bases; unmatched bases: 4. Germline V gene lookup returns CDR1 SGHNT and CDR2 YYREEE (reference sequence). DNA for the CDR3: TGTGCCAGCAGCATCGGGACAGGGCATGAAAAACTGTTTTTT. Encoded protein: CASSIGTGHEKLFF.

The chain has TRBV30 and TRBJ1-5; D might be TRBD1 (5 bases). Germline CDR1 reads GTSNPN; CDR2 reads SVGIG (reference sequence). This CDR3 contains 13 residues. Trimming took off 1 base at V and 3 bases at J, with 7 bases between the two ends. This CDR3 reads CAWSAGSNQPQHF. The DNA for the CDR3 is TGTGCCTGGAGTGCAGGGTCCAATCAGCCCCAGCATTTT. The full variable domain, in which reference TRBV30 and TRBJ1-5 provide the parts outside the CDR3, is SQTIHQWPATLVQPVGSPLSLECTVEGTSNPNLYWYRQAAGRGLQLLFYSVGIGQISSEVPQNLSASRPQDRQFILSSKKLLLSDSGFYLCAWSAGSNQPQHFGDGTRLSIL.

DNA for the CDR3: TGTGCTAGTGGGACCGGACAGGGGAGCAATCAGCCCCAGCATTTT. It codes for CASGTGQGSNQPQHF. The chain links TRBV12-5 to TRBJ1-5, with 9 bases matching TRBD1. This CDR3 comprises 15 residues. Trimming cost V 6 bases and J 1 base; bases outside gene matches: 4. In germline, CDR1 is LGHNT, CDR2 FRNRAP.